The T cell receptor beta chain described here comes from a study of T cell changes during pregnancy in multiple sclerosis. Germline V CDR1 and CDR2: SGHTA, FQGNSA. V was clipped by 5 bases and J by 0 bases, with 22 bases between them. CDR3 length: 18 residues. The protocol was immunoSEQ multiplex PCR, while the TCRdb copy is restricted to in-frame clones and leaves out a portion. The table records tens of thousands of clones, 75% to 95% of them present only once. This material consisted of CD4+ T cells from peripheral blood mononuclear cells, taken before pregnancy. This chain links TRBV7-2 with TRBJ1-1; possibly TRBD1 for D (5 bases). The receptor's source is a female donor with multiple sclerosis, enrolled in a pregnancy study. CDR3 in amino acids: CASSLYARTHTMNTEAFF. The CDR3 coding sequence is TGTGCCAGCAGCCTCTACGCCCGGACACATACTATGAACACTGAAGCTTTCTTT.